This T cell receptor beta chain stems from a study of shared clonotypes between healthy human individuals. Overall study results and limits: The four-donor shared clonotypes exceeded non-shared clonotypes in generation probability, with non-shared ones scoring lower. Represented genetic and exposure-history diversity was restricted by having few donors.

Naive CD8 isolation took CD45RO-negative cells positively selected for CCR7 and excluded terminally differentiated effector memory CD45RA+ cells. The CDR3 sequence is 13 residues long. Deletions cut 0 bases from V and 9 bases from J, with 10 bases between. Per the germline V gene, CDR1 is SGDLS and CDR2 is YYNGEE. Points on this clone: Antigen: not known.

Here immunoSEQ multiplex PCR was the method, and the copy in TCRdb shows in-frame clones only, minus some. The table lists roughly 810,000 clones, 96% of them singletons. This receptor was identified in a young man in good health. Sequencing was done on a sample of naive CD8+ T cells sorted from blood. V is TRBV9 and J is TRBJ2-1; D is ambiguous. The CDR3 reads CASSVEVGSEQFF. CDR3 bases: TGTGCCAGCAGCGTAGAAGTAGGTAGTGAGCAGTTCTTC. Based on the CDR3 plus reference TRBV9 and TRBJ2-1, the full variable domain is DSGVTQTPKHLITATGQRVTLRCSPRSGDLSVYWYQQSLDQGLQFLIQYYNGEERAKGNILERFSAQQFPDLHSELNLSSLELGDSALYFCASSVEVGSEQFFGPGTRLTVL.